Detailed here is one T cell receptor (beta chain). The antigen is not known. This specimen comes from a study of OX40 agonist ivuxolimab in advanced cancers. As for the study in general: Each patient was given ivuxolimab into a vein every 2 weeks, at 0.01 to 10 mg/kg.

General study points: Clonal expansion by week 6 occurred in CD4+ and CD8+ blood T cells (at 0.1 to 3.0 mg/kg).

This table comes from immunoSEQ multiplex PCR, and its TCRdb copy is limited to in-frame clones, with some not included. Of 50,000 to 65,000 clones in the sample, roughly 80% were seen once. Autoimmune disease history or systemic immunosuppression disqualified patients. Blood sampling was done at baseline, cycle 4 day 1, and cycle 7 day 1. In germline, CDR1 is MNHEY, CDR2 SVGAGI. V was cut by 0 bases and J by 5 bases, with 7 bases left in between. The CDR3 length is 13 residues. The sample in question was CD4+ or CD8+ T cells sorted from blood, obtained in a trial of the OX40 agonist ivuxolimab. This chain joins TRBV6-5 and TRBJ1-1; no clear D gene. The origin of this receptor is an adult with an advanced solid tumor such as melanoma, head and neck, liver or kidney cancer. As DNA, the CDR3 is TGTGCCAGCAGTTACTCGGGGTTGACTGAAGCTTTCTTT. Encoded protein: CASSYSGLTEAFF.